This T cell receptor (beta chain) was found in a study of neurological immune-mediated disorders. Unmatched junction bases numbered 9, after V lost 4 bases and J lost 8 bases. Germline V CDR1 and CDR2: SGHNT, YYREEE (reference sequence). CDR3 length: 15 residues. About this clonotype: Its antigen is unidentified.

5'RACE with 10-nucleotide random UMIs generated the cDNA. In TCRdb, the 5' RACE reads were re-called with MiXCR into one record per CDR3 protein. The sample shows 20,000 to 30,000 distinct CDR3 sequences, about 13% of them seen only once. Study observations and caveats: Expanded clones shared no identical CDR3 amino acid sequences across subjects, which suggested private TCR-beta repertoires in all groups.

The chain is built from TRBV5-4 and TRBJ2-1, with 10 bases aligning to TRBD2. This clonotype was obtained from a woman aged 55-69 years with HTLV-1-associated myelopathy (HAM/TSP). The sample consisted of PBMCs. The DNA for the CDR3 is TGTGCCAGCAGCCCCAGCGGGAGGGCCATCGATGAGCAGTTCTTC. This translates into CASSPSGRAIDEQFF.